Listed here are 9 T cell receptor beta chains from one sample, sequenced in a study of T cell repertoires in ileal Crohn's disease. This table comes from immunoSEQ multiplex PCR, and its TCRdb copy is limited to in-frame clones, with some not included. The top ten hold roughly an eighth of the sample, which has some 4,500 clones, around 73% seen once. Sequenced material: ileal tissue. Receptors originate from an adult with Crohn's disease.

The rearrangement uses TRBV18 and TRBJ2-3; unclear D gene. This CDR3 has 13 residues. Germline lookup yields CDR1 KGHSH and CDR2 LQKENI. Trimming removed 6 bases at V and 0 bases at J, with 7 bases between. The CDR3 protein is CASSLTSTDTQYF. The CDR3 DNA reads TGTGCCAGCTCGCTCACTAGCACAGATACGCAGTATTTT.

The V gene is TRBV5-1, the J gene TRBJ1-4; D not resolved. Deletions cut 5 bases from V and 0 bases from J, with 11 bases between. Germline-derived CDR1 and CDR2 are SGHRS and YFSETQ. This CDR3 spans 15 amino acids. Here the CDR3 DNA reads TGCGCCAGCAGGGTGCAAGCTGCAACTAATGAAAAACTGTTTTTT. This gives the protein CASRVQAATNEKLFF.

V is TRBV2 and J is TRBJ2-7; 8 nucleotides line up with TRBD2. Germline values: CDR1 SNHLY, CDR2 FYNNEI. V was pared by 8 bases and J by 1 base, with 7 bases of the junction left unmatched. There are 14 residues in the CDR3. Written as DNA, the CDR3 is TGTGCCAGCGACGGGGGGGACGCTTCCTACGAGCAGTACTTC. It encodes CASDGGDASYEQYF.

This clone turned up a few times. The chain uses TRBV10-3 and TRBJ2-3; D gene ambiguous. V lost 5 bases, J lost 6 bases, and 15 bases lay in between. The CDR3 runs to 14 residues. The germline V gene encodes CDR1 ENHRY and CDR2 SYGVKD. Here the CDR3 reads CAISSGRLGDTQYF. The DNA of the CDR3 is TGTGCCATCAGTAGTGGCAGACTGGGTGATACGCAGTATTTT.

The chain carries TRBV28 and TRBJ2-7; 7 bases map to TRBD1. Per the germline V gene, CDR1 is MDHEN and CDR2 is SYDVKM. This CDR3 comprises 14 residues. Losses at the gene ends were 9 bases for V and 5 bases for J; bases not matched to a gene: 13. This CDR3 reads CASIGTGVRNEQYF. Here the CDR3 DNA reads TGTGCCAGTATTGGAACAGGGGTGAGGAACGAGCAGTACTTC.

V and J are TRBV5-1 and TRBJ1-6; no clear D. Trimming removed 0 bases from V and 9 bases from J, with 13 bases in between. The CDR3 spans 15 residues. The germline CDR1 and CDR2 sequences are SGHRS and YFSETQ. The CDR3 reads CASSLGPTPGSPLHF. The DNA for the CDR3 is TGCGCCAGCAGCTTGGGCCCTACGCCGGGTTCACCCCTCCACTTT.

In DNA form, the CDR3 reads TGTGCCAGCAGTCCTGGGGGACAGGGGGGCTACGAGCAGTACTTC. It is translated as CASSPGGQGGYEQYF. The chain combines TRBV28 with TRBJ2-7, with TRBD1 identical over 11 bases. CDR1 is MDHEN and CDR2 is SYDVKM in the germline V gene. The CDR3 spans 15 residues. J was trimmed by 3 bases and V by 5 bases; bases with no gene match: 6.

CDR3 in DNA: TGTGCCAGCAGTTCCCTCGACAGACCCTACGAGCAGTACTTC. It encodes CASSSLDRPYEQYF. The V call is TRBV27, the J call TRBJ2-7; maybe TRBD1 (5 bases). V lost 4 bases to trimming and J lost 2 bases, with 12 bases between them. CDR3 length equals 14 residues. Germline CDR1 MNHEY, CDR2 SMNVEV (reference sequence).

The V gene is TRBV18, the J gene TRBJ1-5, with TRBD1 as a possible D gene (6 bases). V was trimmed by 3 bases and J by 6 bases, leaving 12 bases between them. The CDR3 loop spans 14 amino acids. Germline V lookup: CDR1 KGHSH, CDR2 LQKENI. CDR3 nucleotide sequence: TGTGCCAGCTCACCTCAGGGGAAGGCTCAGCCCCAGCATTTT. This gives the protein CASSPQGKAQPQHF.